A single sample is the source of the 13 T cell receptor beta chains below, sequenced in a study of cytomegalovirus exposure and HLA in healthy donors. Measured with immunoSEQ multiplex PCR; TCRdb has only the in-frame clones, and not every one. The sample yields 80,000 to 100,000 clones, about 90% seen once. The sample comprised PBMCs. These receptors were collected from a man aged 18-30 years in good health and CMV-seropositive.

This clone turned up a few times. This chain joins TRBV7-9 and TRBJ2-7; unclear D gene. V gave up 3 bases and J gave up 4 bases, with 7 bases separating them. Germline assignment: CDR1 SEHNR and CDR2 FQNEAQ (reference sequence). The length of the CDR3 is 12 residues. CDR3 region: CASSFDKYEQYF. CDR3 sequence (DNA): TGTGCCAGCAGCTTTGACAAATACGAGCAGTACTTC.

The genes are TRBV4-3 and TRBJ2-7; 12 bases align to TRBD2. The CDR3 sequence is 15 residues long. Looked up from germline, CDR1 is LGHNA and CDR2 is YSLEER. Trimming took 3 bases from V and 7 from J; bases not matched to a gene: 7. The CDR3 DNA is TGCGCCAGCAGCCACGGACTAGCGGGGAATTGGGAGCAGTACTTC. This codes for CASSHGLAGNWEQYF.

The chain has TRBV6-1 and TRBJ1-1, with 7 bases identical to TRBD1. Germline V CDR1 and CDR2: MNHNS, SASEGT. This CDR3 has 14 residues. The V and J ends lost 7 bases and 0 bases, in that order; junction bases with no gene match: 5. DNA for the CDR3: TGTGCCAGCATCACAGGGGCCATGAACACTGAAGCTTTCTTT. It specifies CASITGAMNTEAFF.

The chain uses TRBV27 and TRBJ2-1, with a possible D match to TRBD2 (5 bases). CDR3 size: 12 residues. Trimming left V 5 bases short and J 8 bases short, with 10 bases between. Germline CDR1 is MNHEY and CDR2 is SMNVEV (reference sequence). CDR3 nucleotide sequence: TGTGCCAGCAGTGGACTTGGGGATGAGCAGTTCTTC. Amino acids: CASSGLGDEQFF.

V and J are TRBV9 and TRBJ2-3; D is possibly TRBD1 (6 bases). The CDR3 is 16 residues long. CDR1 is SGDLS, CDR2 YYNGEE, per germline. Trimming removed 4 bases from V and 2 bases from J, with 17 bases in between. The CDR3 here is CASSPTGTTFTDTQYF. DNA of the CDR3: TGTGCCAGCAGCCCCACAGGGACGACTTTCACAGATACGCAGTATTTT. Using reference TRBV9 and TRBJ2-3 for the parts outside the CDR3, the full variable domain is DSGVTQTPKHLITATGQRVTLRCSPRSGDLSVYWYQQSLDQGLQFLIQYYNGEERAKGNILERFSAQQFPDLHSELNLSSLELGDSALYFCASSPTGTTFTDTQYFGPGTRLTVL.

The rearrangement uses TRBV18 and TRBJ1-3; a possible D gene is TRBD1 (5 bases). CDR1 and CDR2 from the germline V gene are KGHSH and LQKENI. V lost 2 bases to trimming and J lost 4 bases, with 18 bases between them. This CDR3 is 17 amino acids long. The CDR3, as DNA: TGTGCCAGCTCACCAATCCCTGGAGGGGCGCTGGGAAACACCATATATTTT. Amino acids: CASSPIPGGALGNTIYF. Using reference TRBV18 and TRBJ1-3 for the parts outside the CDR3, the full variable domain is NAGVMQNPRHLVRRRGQEARLRCSPMKGHSHVYWYRQLPEEGLKFMVYLQKENIIDESGMPKERFSAEFPKEGPSILRIQQVVRGDSAAYFCASSPIPGGALGNTIYFGEGSWLTVV.

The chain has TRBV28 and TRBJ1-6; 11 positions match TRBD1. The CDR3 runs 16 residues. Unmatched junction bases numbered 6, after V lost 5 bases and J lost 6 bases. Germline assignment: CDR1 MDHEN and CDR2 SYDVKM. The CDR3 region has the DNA TGTGCCAGCAGTCTCCATGGGACAGGGGGTAATTCACCCCTCCACTTT. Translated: CASSLHGTGGNSPLHF.

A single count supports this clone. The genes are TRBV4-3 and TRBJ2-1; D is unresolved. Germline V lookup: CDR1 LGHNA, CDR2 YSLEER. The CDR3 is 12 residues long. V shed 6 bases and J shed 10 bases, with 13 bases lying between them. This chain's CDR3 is CASSKVTLEQFF. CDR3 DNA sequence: TGCGCCAGCAGTAAAGTCACTCTAGAGCAGTTCTTC.

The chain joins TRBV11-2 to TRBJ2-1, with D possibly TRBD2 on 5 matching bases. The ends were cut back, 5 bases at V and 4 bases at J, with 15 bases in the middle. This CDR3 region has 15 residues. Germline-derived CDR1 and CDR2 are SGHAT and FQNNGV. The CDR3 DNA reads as TGTGCCAGCAGCCTCCGGGGAATCGAATACAATGAGCAGTTCTTC. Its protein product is CASSLRGIEYNEQFF.

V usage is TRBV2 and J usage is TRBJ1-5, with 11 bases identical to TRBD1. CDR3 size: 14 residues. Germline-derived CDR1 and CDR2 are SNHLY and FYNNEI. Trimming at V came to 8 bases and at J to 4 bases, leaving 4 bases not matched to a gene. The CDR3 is CASGGTGGNQPQHF. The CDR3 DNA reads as TGTGCCAGCGGCGGGACAGGGGGGAATCAGCCCCAGCATTTT.

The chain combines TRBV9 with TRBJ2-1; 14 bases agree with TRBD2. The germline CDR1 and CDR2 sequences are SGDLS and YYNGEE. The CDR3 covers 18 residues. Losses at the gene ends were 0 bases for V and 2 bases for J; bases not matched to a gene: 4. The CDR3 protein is CASSVGTSGGSTYNEQFF. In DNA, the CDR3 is TGTGCCAGCAGCGTAGGGACTAGCGGGGGGAGTACCTACAATGAGCAGTTCTTC.

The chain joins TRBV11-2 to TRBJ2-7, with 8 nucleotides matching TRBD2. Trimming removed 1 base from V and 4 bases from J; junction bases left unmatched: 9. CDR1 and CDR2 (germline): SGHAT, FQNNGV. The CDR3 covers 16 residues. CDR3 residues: CASSLAPSGGRYEQYF. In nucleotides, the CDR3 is TGTGCCAGCAGCTTAGCTCCGTCGGGGGGGCGGTACGAGCAGTACTTC. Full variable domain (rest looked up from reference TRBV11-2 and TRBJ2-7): EAGVAQSPRYKIIEKRQSVAFWCNPISGHATLYWYQQILGQGPKLLIQFQNNGVVDDSQLPKDRFSAERLKGVDSTLKIQPAKLEDSAVYLCASSLAPSGGRYEQYFGPGTRLTVT.

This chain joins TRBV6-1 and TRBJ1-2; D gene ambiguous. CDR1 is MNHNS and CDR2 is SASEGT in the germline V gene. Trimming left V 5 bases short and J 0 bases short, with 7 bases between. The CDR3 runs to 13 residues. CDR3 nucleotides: TGTGCCAGCAGTCGGGAGTCTAACTATGGCTACACCTTC. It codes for CASSRESNYGYTF.